One T cell receptor (beta chain) is described in this entry. Per the original data handling: Estimation of nucleated cell counts relied on the amplification of reference gene primers. Assay used: immunoSEQ multiplex PCR; TCRdb lists only in-frame clones, some missing. The V and J calls and the clone size are those of that table, but D and trimming were determined from the DNA. The repertoire consists of a few hundred thousand clones, with 82% occurring once and the leading ten covering more than 3%. These data are taken from a study of blood T cell repertoires in COVID-19. Study-wide background: Whether acute or convalescent, the COVID-19 samples came from the United States, Italy and Spain.

The CDR3 is 18 residues long. Per germline, CDR1 SGHVS and CDR2 FQNEAQ. The V end was cut by 2 bases, the J end by 4 bases, with 21 bases between. The clonotype was recovered from a woman aged 60 to 75 who had recovered from COVID-19. The sample was PBMCs or T cells enriched from blood (not recorded which). V is TRBV7-8 and J is TRBJ2-1; D is possibly TRBD2 (6 bases). CDR3 DNA sequence: TGTGCCAGCAGCTTAAAGTCCTCGGTACTAGCCCCTTACAATGAGCAGTTCTTC. This translates into CASSLKSSVLAPYNEQFF.